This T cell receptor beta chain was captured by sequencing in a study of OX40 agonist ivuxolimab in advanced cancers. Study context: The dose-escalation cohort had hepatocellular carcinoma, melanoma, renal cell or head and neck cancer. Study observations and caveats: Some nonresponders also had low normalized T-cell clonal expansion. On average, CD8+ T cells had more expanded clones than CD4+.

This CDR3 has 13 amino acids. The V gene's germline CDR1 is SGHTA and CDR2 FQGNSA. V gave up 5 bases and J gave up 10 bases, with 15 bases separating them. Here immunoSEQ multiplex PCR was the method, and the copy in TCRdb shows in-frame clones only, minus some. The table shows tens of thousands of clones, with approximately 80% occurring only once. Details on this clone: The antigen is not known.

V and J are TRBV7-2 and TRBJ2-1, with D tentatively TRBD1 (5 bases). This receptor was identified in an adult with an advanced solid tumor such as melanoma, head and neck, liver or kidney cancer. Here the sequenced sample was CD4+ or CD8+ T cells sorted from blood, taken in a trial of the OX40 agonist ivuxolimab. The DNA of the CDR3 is TGTGCCAGCAGCCGCATCGGGCAGGGCGAGCAGTTCTTC. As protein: CASSRIGQGEQFF.